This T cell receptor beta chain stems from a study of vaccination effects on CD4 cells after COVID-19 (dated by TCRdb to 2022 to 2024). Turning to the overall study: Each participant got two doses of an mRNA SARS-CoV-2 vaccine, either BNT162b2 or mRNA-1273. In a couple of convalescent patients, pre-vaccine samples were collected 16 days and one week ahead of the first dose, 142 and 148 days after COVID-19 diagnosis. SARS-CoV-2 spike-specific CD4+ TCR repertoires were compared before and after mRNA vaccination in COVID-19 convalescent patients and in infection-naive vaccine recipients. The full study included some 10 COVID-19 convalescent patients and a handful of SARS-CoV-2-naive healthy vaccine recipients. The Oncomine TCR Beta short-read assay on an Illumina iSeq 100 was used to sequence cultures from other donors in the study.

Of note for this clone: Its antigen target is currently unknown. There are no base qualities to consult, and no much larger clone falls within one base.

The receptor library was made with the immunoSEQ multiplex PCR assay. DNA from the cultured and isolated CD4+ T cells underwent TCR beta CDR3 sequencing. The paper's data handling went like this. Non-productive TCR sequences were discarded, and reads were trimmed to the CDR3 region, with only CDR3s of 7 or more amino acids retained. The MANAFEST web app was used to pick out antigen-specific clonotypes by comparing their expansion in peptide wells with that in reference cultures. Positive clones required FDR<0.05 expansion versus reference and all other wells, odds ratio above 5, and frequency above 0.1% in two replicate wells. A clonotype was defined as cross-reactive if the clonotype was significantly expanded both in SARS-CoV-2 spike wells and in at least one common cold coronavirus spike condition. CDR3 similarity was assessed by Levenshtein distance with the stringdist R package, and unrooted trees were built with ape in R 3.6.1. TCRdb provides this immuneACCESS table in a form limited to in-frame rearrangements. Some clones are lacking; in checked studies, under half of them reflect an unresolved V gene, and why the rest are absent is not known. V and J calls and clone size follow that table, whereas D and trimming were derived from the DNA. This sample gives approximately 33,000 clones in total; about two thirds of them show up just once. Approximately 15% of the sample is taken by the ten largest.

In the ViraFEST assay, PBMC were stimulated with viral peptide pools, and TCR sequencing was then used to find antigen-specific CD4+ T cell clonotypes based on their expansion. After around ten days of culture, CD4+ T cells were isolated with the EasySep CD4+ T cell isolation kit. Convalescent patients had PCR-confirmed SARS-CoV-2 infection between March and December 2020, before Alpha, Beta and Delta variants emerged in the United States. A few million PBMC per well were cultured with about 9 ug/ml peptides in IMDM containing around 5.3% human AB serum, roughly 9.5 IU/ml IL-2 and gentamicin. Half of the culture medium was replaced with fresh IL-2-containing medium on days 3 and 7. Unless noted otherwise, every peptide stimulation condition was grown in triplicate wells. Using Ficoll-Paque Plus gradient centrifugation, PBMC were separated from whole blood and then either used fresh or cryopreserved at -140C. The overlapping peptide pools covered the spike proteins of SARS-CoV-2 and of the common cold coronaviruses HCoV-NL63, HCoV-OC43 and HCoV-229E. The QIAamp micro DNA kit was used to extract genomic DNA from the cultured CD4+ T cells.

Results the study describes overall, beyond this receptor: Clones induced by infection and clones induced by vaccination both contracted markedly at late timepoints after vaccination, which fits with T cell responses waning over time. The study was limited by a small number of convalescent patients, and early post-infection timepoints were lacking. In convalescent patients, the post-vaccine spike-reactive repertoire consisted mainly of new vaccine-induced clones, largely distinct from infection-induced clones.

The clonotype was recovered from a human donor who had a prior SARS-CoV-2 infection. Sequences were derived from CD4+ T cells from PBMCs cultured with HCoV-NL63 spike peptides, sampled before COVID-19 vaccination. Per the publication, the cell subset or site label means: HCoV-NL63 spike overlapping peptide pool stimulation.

CDR3 protein: CASSPSLISSYEQYF. The DNA is TGTGCCAGTAGCCCCTCCCTGATTAGCTCCTACGAGCAGTACTTC. Rearrangement joined TRBV19 to TRBJ2-7; the D segment cannot be called with confidence. Including cysteine and phenylalanine, the CDR3 has 15 amino acids. The only DNA kept is the CDR3, 45 bases in frame from the first base. V gives up 6 bases and J gives up 0 bases, and the segment between their germline ends measures 15 bases. In the germline V gene (reference sequence), CDR1 corresponds to LNHDA and CDR2 to SQIVND. Reference TRBV19 and TRBJ2-7 genes cover what lies past the CDR3, so the full variable domain is DGGITQSPKYLFRKEGQNVTLSCEQNLNHDAMYWYRQDPGQGLRLIYYSQIVNDFQKGDIAEGYSVSREKKESFPLTVTSAQKNPTAFYLCASSPSLISSYEQYFGPGTRLTVT.